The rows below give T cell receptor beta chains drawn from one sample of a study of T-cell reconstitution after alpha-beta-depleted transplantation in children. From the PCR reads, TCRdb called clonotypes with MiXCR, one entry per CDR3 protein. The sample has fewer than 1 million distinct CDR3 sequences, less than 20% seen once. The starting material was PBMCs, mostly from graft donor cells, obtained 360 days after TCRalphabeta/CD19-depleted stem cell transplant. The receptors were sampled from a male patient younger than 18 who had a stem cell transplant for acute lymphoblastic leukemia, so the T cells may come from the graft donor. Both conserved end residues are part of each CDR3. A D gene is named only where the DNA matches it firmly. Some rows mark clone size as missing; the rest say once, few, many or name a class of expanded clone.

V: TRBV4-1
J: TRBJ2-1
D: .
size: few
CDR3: CASSQGRANSYNEQFF
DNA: TGCGCCAGCAGCCAAGGACGAGCAAATTCCTACAATGAGCAGTTCTTC

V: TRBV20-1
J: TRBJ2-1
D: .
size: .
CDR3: CSARGRGFYNEQFF
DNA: TGCAGTGCTAGAGGGAGGGGGTTCTACAATGAGCAGTTCTTC

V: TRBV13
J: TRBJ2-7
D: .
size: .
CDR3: CASSSYDYEQYF
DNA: TGTGCCAGCAGCTCCTACGACTACGAGCAGTACTTC

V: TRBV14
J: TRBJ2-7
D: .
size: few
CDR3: CASSQVRRVYEQYF
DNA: TGTGCCAGCAGCCAAGTCAGGCGGGTCTACGAGCAGTACTTC

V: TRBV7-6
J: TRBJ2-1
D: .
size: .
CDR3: CASSLTGTDNEQFF
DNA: TGTGCCAGCAGCTTAACTGGGACCGATAATGAGCAGTTCTTC

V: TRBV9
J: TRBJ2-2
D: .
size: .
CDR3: CASSEWSRGRGELFF
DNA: TGTGCCAGCAGCGAATGGAGTCGCGGCCGGGGGGAGCTGTTTTTT

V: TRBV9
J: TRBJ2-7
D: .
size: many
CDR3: CASSPSSGSYEQYF
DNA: TGTGCCAGCAGCCCAAGTAGCGGCTCCTACGAGCAGTACTTC

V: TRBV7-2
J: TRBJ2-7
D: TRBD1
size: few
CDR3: CASSFKTGPFDEQYF
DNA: TGTGCCAGCAGCTTTAAGACAGGGCCGTTTGACGAGCAGTACTTC

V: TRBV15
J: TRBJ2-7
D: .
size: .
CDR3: CATSKLTGRPTEEQYF
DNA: TGTGCCACCAGCAAACTTACAGGGAGGCCTACTGAGGAGCAGTACTTC

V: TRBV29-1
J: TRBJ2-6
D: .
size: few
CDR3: CSVPTTGGPGANVLTF
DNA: TGCAGCGTTCCAACAACCGGTGGGCCGGGGGCCAACGTCCTGACTTTC

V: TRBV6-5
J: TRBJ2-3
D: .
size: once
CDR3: CASSYSGQTYTDTQYF
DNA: TGTGCCAGCAGTTACTCAGGACAAACCTACACAGATACGCAGTATTTT

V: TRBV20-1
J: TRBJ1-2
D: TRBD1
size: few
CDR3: CSASLRDSYGYTF
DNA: TGCAGTGCTAGCCTCCGGGACAGCTATGGCTACACCTTC

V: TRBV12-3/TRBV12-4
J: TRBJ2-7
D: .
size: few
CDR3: CASTTTQSYEQYF
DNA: TGTGCCAGCACCACGACACAATCCTACGAGCAGTACTTC

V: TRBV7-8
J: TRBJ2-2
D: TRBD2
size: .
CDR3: CASSSGLAGDRNTGELFF
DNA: TGTGCCAGCAGCTCAGGACTAGCGGGAGATCGGAACACCGGGGAGCTGTTTTTT

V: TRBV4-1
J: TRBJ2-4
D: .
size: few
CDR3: CASSPGVGARDKNIQYF
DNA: TGCGCCAGCAGCCCAGGGGTCGGCGCACGGGACAAAAACATTCAGTACTTC

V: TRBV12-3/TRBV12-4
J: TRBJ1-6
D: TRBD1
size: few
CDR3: CASSFRGLNSPLHF
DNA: TGTGCCAGCAGTTTTAGGGGGCTGAATTCACCCCTCCACTTT

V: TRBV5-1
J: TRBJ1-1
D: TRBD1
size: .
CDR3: CASSLTTGQANTEAFF
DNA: TGCGCCAGCAGCTTGACGACAGGACAGGCCAACACTGAAGCTTTCTTT

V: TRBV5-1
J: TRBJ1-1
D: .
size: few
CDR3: CASRRGADTEAFF
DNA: TGCGCCAGCAGAAGGGGGGCGGACACTGAAGCTTTCTTT

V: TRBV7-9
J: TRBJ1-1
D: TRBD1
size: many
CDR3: CASSQQGRNTEAFF
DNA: TGTGCCAGCAGCCAACAGGGGAGGAACACTGAAGCTTTCTTT

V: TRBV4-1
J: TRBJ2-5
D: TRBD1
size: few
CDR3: CASSQDPPGQYQETQYF
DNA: TGCGCCAGCAGCCAAGACCCTCCGGGACAGTACCAAGAGACCCAGTACTTC

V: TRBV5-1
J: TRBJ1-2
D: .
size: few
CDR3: CASSLSGSTTLNYGYTF
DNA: TGCGCCAGCAGCTTGTCGGGCTCAACAACTCTTAACTATGGCTACACCTTC

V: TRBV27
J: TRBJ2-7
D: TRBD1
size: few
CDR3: CASTRTGDTYEQYF
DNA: TGTGCCAGCACCAGGACAGGGGACACCTACGAGCAGTACTTC

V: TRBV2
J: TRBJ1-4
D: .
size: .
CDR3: CASRTEYNEKLFF
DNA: TGTGCCAGCAGGACAGAGTATAATGAAAAACTGTTTTTT

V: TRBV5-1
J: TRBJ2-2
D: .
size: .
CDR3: CASSLGRWSPGELFF
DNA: TGCGCCAGCAGCTTAGGACGTTGGAGCCCCGGGGAGCTGTTTTTT

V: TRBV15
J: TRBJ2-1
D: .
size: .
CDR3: CATIDGGLGSNEQFF
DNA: TGTGCCACCATCGACGGGGGACTGGGTAGCAATGAGCAGTTCTTC

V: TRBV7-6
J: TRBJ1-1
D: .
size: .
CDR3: CASTPGSLNTEAFF
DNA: TGTGCCAGCACCCCGGGGTCACTGAACACTGAAGCTTTCTTT

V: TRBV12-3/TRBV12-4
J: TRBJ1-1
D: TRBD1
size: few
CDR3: CASTWTGHEAFF
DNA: TGTGCCAGCACCTGGACAGGGCATGAAGCTTTCTTT

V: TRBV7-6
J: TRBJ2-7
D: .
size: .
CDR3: CASSLGEGPHYEQYF
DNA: TGTGCCAGCAGCTTAGGAGAGGGGCCCCACTACGAGCAGTACTTC

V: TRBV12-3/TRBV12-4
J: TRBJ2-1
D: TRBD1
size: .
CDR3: CASSSPGQRSGLRNEQFF
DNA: TGTGCCAGCAGTTCGCCGGGACAGAGATCGGGTTTACGCAATGAGCAGTTCTTC

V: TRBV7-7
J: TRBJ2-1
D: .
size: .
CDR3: CASSDGSYNEQFF
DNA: TGTGCCAGCAGCGACGGTTCCTACAATGAGCAGTTCTTC

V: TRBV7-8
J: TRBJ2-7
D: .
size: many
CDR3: CASRDSYYEQYF
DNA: TGTGCCAGCAGGGATAGCTACTACGAGCAGTACTTC

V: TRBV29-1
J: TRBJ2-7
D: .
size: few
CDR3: CSVEFNYEQYF
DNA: TGCAGCGTTGAATTCAACTACGAGCAGTACTTC

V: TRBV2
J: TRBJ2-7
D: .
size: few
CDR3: CASFLYEQYF
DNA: TGTGCCAGCTTTCTCTACGAGCAGTACTTC

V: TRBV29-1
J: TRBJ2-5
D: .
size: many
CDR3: CSVEGWQKETQYF
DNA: TGCAGCGTTGAAGGGTGGCAGAAAGAGACCCAGTACTTC

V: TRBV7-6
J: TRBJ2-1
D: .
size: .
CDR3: CASSLPGESYNEQFF
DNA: TGTGCCAGCAGCTTACCAGGGGAGTCCTACAATGAGCAGTTCTTC

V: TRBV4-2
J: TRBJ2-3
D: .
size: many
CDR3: CASSLRTGAGTDTQYF
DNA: TGTGCCAGCAGCCTACGAACGGGAGCAGGGACAGATACGCAGTATTTT

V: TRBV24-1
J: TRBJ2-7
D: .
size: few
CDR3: CATRQTYEQYF
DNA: TGTGCCACCAGACAGACCTACGAGCAGTACTTC

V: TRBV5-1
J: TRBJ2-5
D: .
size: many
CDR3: CASSLISKATVYF
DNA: TGCGCCAGCAGCTTGATCAGTAAGGCCACAGTCTACTTC

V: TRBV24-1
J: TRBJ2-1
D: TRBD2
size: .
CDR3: CATSAREGPRNEQFF
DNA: TGTGCCACCAGTGCGCGGGAGGGCCCAAGGAATGAGCAGTTCTTC

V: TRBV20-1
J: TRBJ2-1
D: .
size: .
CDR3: CSASSRADNEQFF
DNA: TGCAGTGCTAGTTCTAGGGCGGACAATGAGCAGTTCTTC

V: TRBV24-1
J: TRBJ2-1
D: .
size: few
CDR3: CATSDLGPSSYNEQFF
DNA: TGTGCCACCAGTGATTTGGGACCGAGCTCCTACAATGAGCAGTTCTTC

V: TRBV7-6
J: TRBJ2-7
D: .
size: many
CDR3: CASSQDVASYEQYF
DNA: TGTGCCAGCAGCCAGGACGTCGCTTCCTACGAGCAGTACTTC